This T cell receptor beta chain was recorded in a study of blood T cells in healthy people across ages. Study results and limitations: In older individuals, TCR beta diversity per million T cells was lower, falling roughly linearly with age. Across samples, TCR beta diversity tracked strongly with naive T cell percentage. Both higher diversity and more naive CD4+ cells marked long-lived donors when set against aged donors.

PBMCs numbering at least 7 million were isolated per sample. PCR was performed a second time for about 6 to 12 cycles using a sample-barcoded 5' primer and a J-beta primer mix. TCRdb analysed the 5' RACE reads with MiXCR anew, one entry per CDR3 protein. This repertoire shows hundreds of thousands of distinct CDR3 sequences, approximately 31% found once; its top ten account for just over 15%. The table lists this clonotype with many counts. Its antigen is as yet unknown. Germline-derived CDR1 and CDR2 are MNHNY and SVGAGI (reference sequence). J lost 7 bases, V lost 2 bases, and 6 bases had no gene match. The CDR3 extends over 14 amino acids.

V usage is TRBV6-6 and J usage is TRBJ2-5; 8 bases match TRBD1. Source material: blood. This sequence was found in a woman aged 80 or over in good health. The CDR3 DNA reads TGTGCCAGCAGTTACCCCGGACAGGGTCGGACCCAGTACTTC. It translates to CASSYPGQGRTQYF.